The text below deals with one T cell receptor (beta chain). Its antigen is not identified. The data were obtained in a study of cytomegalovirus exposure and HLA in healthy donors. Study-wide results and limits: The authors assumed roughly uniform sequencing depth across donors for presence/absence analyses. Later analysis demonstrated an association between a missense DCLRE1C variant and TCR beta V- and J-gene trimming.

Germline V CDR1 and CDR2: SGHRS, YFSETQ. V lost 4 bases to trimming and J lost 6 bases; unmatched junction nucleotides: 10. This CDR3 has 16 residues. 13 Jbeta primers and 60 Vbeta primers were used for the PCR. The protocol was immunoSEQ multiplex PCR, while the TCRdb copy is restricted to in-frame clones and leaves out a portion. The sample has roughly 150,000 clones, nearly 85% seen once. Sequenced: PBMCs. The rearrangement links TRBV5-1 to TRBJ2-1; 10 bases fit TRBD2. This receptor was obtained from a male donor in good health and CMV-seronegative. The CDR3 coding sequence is TGCGCCAGCAGCCGCTCTAGCGGGAGATCTGGCAATGAGCAGTTCTTC. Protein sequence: CASSRSSGRSGNEQFF. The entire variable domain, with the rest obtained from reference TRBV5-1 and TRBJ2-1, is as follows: KAGVTQTPRYLIKTRGQQVTLSCSPISGHRSVSWYQQTPGQGLQFLFEYFSETQRNKGNFPGRFSGRQFSNSRSEMNVSTLELGDSALYLCASSRSSGRSGNEQFFGPGTRLTVL.